This T cell receptor (beta chain) was retrieved from a study of blood T cells in healthy people across ages. On the study more broadly: About one barcoded beta molecule per two T cells came from capture by template switching.

Germline V CDR1 and CDR2: LGHDT, YNNKEL (reference sequence). The CDR3 consists of 16 residues. This clonotype was picked up a small number of times. Its antigen remains unidentified. It was with a sample-barcoded 5' primer and a J-beta primer mix that a second PCR of about 6 to 12 cycles was run. TCRdb independently ran MiXCR on the 5' RACE reads; one entry per CDR3 protein. Of approximately 900,000 distinct CDR3 sequences detected, roughly 43% appear once; the ten largest clones hold roughly 12%. Study-wide results and caveats: Shifts in expanded clonotypes may have been confounded by donor CMV status, which was unknown.

The chain links TRBV3-1 to TRBJ2-7, with 7 bases aligning to TRBD2. The tail of the sequence fits TRBJ2-5 better, so the J call may be wrong. Sequences were obtained from blood. The origin of this receptor is a young man in good health. Here the CDR3 reads CASSQVGGGPFATQYF. For the CDR3, the DNA is TGTGCCAGCAGCCAAGTAGGCGGGGGACCCTTTGCGACCCAGTACTTC.